This entry describes one T cell receptor beta chain. Its antigen is undetermined. This CDR3 is also generated by other DNA sequences in the sample. An assay was performed, and its level was deep. In the authors' methods: Owing to the provision of junction-only sequences devoid of quality scores by immunoSEQ, filtering differed. Sequencing used immunoSEQ multiplex PCR; TCRdb keeps in-frame clones, though not all of them. V and J calls and clone size are those listed in that table; D and trimming were worked out from the DNA. The sample consists of about 680,000 clones, 92% of them appearing once. These data belong to a study of shared clonotypes between healthy human individuals. On the study more broadly: In total, the donors were two women and three men aged 18 to 49.

Findings and limits, study-wide: A handful of donors held approximately 5% of naive CD4 clonotypes in common.

Only CD45RO-negative cells positively selected for CCR7 counted as naive CD8 cells, so terminally differentiated effector memory CD45RA+ cells were excluded. V lost 0 bases to trimming and J lost 1 base, with 6 bases between them. Germline V gene sequence: CDR1 MNHEY, CDR2 SMNVEV (reference sequence). This CDR3 contains 14 residues. The chain recombines TRBV27 with TRBJ2-5; D is ambiguous. The sequence derives from a man aged 30 to 45 in good health. The sequencing input was naive CD8+ T cells sorted from blood. The DNA of the CDR3 is TGTGCCAGCAGTTTATCCGGTTTCCAAGAGACCCAGTACTTC. Amino acid sequence: CASSLSGFQETQYF.